The rows below give T cell receptor beta chains drawn from one sample of a study of long-term antiretroviral therapy in people with HIV. Sequenced by immunoSEQ multiplex PCR; TCRdb stores in-frame clones only, minus some. This table has some 19,000 clones, roughly 83% appearing once. The source material was unsorted PBMCs, sampled 0.9 years after starting antiretroviral therapy. These receptors were obtained from a man aged 18 to 29 with HIV. Both conserved end residues are part of each CDR3. Each record gives: V gene, CDR3 protein.

>TRBV5-1
CASSFGGAEAFF
>TRBV14
CASLTGNAPSGANVLTF
>TRBV2
CASEAPGRDSNQPQHF
>TRBV2
CASSLQQRSYEQYF
>TRBV7-2
CASSLSSGANVLTF
>TRBV4-2
CASSQEGGDRSYEQYF
>TRBV30
CAWRTGTGVRGANVLTF
>TRBV7-7
CASSLRGGANTGELFF
>TRBV10-2
CASSELGGSYQPQHF
>TRBV28
CASSAPLGGMIYEQYF
>TRBV2
CASRNRDRVLYDTEAFF
>TRBV2
CASFDPSTNEKLFF
>TRBV2
CASLRGAERNIQYF
>TRBV7-9
CATYDKNTGELFF
>TRBV7-8
CASSWTGVSSYEQYF
>TRBV5-1
CASSFSQDYLGTDTQYF
>TRBV27
CASTEDTRGINYGYTF
>TRBV6-5
CASSYIPGETQYF
>TRBV5-1
CASSGEAQGADGYTF
>TRBV30
CAWSATGLVNEQFF
>TRBV7-2
CASTRWGDTQYF
>TRBV29-1
CSARDGYQPQHF
>TRBV7-8
CASSLGAGLNTEAFF
>TRBV7-8
CASRSYMGSSYNEQFF
>TRBV19
CASSTGTGNTGELFF
>TRBV18
CASSPGGFGNQPQHF
>TRBV5-6
CASSFGQGPNQPQHF
>TRBV11-2
CASSRSGAPLNEQFF
>TRBV7-2
CASSPTSGEETQYF
>TRBV6-1
CASSEAYGTDYGYTF
>TRBV10-3
CAIKGDARNQPQHF
>TRBV19
CASTPQGRSDQPQHF
>TRBV28
CASSPPGNVETQYF
>TRBV6-5
CASSYWGRDYEQYF
>TRBV28
CASSFQDAYNSPLHF
>TRBV5-5
CASSGTDKNEKLFF
>TRBV5-1
CASSSTGYTGELFF
>TRBV6-4
CASSDGTSGEDEQFF
>TRBV7-9
CASSSLRDRDGYTF
>TRBV6-6
CASSFRQGAGQPQHF
>TRBV2
CASTLDASSGNTIYF
>TRBV19
CASRRMGPYNEQFF
>TRBV7-9
CASSRAESSYEQYF
>TRBV6-5
CASSIRGPSTDTQYF
>TRBV18
CASSITGINTEAFF
>TRBV7-9
CASSFTGAGEQYF
>TRBV18
CASSPLDSGNTIYF